This TCR beta chain was sequenced during a study of blood T cells in healthy people across ages. For the second PCR, which ran for about 7 to 11 cycles, a sample-barcoded 5' primer and a J-beta primer mix were used. TCRdb passed the 5' RACE reads through MiXCR, listing each CDR3 protein once. Of 1.5 million to 2 million distinct CDR3 sequences in the sample, roughly 30% were seen once. The germline V gene encodes CDR1 LGHNT and CDR2 FRNRAP. The length of the CDR3 is 13 residues. This clonotype turned up a few times. Compared with germline, one end of the junction differs, possibly owing to a read error.

This sequence was found in a woman aged 25-40 years in good health. This sequence joins TRBV12-5 and TRBJ2-7; no clear D. Sample: blood. The CDR3 protein is CASAPEYSYGQYF. The CDR3 DNA follows: TGTGCTAGTGCCCCCGAGTACTCCTACGGGCAGTACTTC.